This record concerns one T cell receptor beta chain sequence. Antigen unknown. The data are from a study of blood T cells in healthy people across ages. The CDR3 is made up of 14 amino acids. Germline assignment: CDR1 MNHEY and CDR2 SVGEGT. Trimming shortened V by 4 bases and J by 8 bases, and 15 bases separated the two germline ends. General study results and limits: Across the age range, TCR beta diversity per million T cells fell in a roughly linear way. Naive T cell percentage strongly correlated with TCR beta diversity. Since the PBMCs were unsorted, naive and antigen-experienced cells could not be conclusively compared.

Primers used in a second PCR of roughly 7 to 11 cycles were a sample-barcoded 5' primer and a J-beta primer mix. TCRdb recomputed calls from the 5' RACE reads with MiXCR, one row per CDR3 protein. This table holds some 1.5 million distinct CDR3 sequences, 40% to 45% found once. The receptor's source is a woman aged 18-29 years in good health. The genes are TRBV6-2 or TRBV6-3 and TRBJ2-1; no reliable D call. The sequencing input was blood. The CDR3 here is CASSLVDPSDEQFF. The DNA for the CDR3 is TGTGCCAGCAGTTTAGTGGACCCGAGTGATGAGCAGTTCTTC.